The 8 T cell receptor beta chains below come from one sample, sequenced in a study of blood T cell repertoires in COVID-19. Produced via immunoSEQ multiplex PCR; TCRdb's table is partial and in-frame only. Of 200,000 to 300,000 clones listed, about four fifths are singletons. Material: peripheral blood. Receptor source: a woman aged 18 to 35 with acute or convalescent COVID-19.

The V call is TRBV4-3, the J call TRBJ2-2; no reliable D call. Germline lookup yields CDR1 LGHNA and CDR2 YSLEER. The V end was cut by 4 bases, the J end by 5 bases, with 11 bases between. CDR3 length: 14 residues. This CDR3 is CASSPRHRTGELFF. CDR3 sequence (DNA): TGCGCCAGCAGCCCCAGGCACCGTACCGGGGAGCTGTTTTTT.

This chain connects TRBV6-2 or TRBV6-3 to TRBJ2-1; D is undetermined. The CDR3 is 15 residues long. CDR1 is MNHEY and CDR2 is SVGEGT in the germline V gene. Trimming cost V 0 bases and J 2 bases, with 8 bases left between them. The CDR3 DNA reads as TGTGCCAGCAGTTACTCCCCCTCTACCTACAATGAGCAGTTCTTC. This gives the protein CASSYSPSTYNEQFF.

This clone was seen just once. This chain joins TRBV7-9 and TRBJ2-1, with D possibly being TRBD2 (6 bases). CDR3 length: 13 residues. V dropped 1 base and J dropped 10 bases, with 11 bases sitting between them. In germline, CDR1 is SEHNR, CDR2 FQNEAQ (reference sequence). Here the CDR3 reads CASSLVGRGEQFF. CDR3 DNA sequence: TGTGCCAGCAGCTTAGTCGGGCGGGGCGAGCAGTTCTTC.

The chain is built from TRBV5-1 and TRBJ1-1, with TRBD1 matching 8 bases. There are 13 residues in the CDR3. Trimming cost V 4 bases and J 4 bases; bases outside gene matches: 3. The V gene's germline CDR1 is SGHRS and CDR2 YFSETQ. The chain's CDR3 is CASSQQGGTEAFF. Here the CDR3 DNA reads TGCGCCAGCAGCCAACAGGGGGGCACTGAAGCTTTCTTT.

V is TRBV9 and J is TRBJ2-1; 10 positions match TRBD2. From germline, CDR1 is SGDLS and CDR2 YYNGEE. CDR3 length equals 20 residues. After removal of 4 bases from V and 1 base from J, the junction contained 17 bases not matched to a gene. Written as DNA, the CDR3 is TGTGCCAGCAGCCCAAGGTACCATGGAACTAGCGGGGTATCCTACAATGAGCAGTTCTTC. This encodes CASSPRYHGTSGVSYNEQFF.

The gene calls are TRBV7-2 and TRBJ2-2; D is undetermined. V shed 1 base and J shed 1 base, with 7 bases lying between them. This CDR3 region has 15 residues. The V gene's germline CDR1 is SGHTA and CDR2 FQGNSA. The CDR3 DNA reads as TGTGCCAGCAGCTTAGTTACGGGGAACACCGGGGAGCTGTTTTTT. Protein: CASSLVTGNTGELFF.

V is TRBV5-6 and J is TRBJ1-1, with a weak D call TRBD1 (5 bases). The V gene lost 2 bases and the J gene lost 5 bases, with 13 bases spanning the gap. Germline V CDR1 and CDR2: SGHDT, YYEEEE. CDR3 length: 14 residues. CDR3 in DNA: TGTGCCAGCAGCTTCACCGGGGGGTTAACTGAAGCTTTCTTT. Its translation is CASSFTGGLTEAFF.

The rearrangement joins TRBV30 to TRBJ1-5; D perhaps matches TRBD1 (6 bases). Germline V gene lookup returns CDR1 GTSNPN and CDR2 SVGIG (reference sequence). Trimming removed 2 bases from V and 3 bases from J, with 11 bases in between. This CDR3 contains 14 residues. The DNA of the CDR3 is TGTGCCTGGAGTCCGGACAGCGACAATCAGCCCCAGCATTTT. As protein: CAWSPDSDNQPQHF.